This T cell receptor (beta chain) was captured by sequencing in a study of T cells after yellow fever vaccination. This clonotype was found a few times. Study-wide results and limits: In FACS-sorted repertoires, abundant clonotypes from the bulk population could appear as contaminants.

This CDR3 has 15 amino acids. V shed 0 bases and J shed 3 bases, with 12 bases lying between them. TCRdb re-called the 5' RACE reads through MiXCR, storing one row per CDR3 protein. The sample yields about 45,000 distinct CDR3 sequences, almost 7% seen once. The TCR was taken from a man younger than 45 who received the YFV17D yellow fever vaccine. The V call is TRBV23-1, the J call TRBJ2-7; unclear D gene. TRBV23-1 is an ORF, with its function uncertain. Source: CD8+ T cells not binding an NS4B(214-222) dextramer, sorted from PBMCs, taken 45 days after the yellow fever booster vaccination. The CDR3 DNA reads TGCGCCAGCAGTCAATCGGCTCGGATTTACTACGAGCAGTACTTC. As protein: CASSQSARIYYEQYF.